This T cell receptor (beta chain) came from a study of blood T cell repertoires in COVID-19. This clone showed up just once. The method was immunoSEQ multiplex PCR; TCRdb's version includes in-frame clones alone and lacks a portion of them. The repertoire holds approximately 160,000 clones, with 84% as singletons. Deletions cut 7 bases from V and 5 bases from J, with 12 bases between. CDR1 is MNHEY, CDR2 SMNVEV, per germline (reference sequence). The CDR3 extends over 13 amino acids. The sequenced material came from PBMCs or T cells enriched from blood (not recorded which). The gene calls are TRBV27 and TRBJ1-5, with unresolved D. The receptor was derived from a woman aged 50 to 60 who had recovered from COVID-19. This CDR3 is CASTTARDQPQHF. The CDR3 DNA reads as TGTGCCAGCACCACAGCGAGGGATCAGCCCCAGCATTTT.